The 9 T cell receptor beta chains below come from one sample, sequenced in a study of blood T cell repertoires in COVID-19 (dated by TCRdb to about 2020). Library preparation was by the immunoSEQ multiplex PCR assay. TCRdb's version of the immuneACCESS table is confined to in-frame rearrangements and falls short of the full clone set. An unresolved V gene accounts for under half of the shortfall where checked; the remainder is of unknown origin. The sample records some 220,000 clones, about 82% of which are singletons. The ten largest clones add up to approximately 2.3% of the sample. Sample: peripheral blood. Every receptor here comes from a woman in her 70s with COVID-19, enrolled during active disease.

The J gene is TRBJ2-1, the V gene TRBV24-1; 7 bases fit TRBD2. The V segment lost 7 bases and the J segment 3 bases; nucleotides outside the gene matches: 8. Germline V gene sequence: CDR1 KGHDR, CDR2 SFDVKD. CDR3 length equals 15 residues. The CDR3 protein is CATSLGGGGYNEQFF. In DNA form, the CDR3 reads TGTGCCACCAGCCTCGGTGGGGGGGGCTACAATGAGCAGTTCTTC.

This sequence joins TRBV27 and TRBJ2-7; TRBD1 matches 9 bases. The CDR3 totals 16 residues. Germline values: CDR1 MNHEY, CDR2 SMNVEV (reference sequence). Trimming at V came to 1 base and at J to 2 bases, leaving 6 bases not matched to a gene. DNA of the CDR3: TGTGCCAGCAGTTTATTAGGGACAGGGCCTCCCTACGAGCAGTACTTC. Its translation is CASSLLGTGPPYEQYF.

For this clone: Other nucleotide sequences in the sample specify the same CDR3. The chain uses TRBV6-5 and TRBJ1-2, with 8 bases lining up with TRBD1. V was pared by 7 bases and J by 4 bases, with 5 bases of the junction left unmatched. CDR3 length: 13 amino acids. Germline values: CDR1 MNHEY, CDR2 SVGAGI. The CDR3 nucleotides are TGTGCCAGCACCGACAGGGGAGGCTATGGCTACACCTTC. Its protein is CASTDRGGYGYTF.

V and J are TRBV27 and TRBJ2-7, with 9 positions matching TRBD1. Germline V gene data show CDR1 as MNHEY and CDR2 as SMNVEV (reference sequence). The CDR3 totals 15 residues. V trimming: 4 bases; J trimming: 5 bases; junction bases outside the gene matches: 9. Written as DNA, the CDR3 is TGTGCCAGCAGTTGGGACAGGGCTAGTGGAAACGAGCAGTACTTC. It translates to CASSWDRASGNEQYF.

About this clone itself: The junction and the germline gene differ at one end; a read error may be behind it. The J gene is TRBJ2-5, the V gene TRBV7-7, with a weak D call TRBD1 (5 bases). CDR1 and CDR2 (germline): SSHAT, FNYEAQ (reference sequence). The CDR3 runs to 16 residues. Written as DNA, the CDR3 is TGTGCTAGCAGCTTGGCGTTAGGACAAGGACAAGAGACCCAGTACTTC. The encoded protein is CASSLALGQGQETQYF.

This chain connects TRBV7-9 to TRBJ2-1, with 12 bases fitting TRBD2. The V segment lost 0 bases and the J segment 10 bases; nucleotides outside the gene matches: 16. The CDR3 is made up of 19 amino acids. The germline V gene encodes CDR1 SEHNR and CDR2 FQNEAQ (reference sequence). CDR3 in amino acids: CASSLASALAGGPTREQFF. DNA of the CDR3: TGTGCCAGCAGCTTAGCGAGCGCACTAGCGGGAGGCCCCACTAGGGAGCAGTTCTTC.

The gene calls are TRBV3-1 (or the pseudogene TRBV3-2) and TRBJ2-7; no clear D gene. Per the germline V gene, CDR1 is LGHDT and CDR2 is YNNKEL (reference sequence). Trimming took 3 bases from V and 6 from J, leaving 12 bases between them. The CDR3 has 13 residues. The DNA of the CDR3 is TGTGCCAGCAGCCACCCCCCCTATCGCGAGCAGTACTTC. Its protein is CASSHPPYREQYF.

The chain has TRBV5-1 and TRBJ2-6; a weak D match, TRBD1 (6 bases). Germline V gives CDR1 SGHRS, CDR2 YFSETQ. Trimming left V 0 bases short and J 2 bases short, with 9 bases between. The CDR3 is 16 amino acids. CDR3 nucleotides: TGCGCCAGCAGCTTGGGGGACACTCCTGGGGCCAACGTCCTGACTTTC. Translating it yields CASSLGDTPGANVLTF.

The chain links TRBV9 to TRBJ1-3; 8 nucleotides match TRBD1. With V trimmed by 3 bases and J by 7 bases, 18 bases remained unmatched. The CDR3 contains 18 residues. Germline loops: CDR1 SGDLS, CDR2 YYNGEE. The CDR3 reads CASSAGAGGYESLNTIYF. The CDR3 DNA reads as TGTGCCAGCAGCGCCGGGGCAGGGGGCTATGAAAGCCTGAACACCATATATTTT.